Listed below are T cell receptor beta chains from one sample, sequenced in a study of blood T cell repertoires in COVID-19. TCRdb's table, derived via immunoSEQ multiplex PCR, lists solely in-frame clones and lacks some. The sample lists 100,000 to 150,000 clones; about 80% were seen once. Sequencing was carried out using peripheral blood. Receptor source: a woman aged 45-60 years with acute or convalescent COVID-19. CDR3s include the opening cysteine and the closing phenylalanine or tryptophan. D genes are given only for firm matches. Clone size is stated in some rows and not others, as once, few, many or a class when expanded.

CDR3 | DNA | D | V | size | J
CASGGGGFLYNEQFF | TGTGCCAGCGGAGGCGGGGGGTTCCTCTACAATGAGCAGTTCTTC | TRBD2 | TRBV3-1/TRBV3-2 | NA | TRBJ2-1
CASSLTGTPGYTF | TGTGCCAGCAGTCTCACAGGGACGCCTGGCTACACCTTC | NA | TRBV12-3/TRBV12-4 | few | TRBJ1-2
CAWGPDIFAGELFF | TGTGCCTGGGGACCGGACATATTCGCCGGGGAGCTGTTTTTT | NA | TRBV30 | NA | TRBJ2-2
CASSDGLGQGGQPQHF | TGTGCCAGCAGTGACGGGCTGGGACAGGGAGGTCAGCCCCAGCATTTT | TRBD1 | TRBV6-1 | NA | TRBJ1-5
CASSERQGSYNEQFF | TGTGCCAGCAGCGAGAGACAGGGGTCCTACAATGAGCAGTTCTTC | TRBD1 | TRBV9 | NA | TRBJ2-1
CASSWSGVTYNEQFF | TGTGCCAGCAGCTGGTCGGGGGTTACCTACAATGAGCAGTTCTTC | NA | TRBV13 | NA | TRBJ2-1
CSVEEVGTGGRYEQYF | TGCAGCGTTGAAGAGGTCGGGACAGGGGGCAGGTACGAGCAGTACTTC | TRBD1 | TRBV29-1 | NA | TRBJ2-7
CASSYLAGAVEKLFF | TGTGCCAGCAGTTACTTAGCGGGGGCTGTTGAAAAACTGTTTTTT | NA | TRBV6-6 | NA | TRBJ1-4
CASSVSPASGSTSETQYF | TGTGCCAGCAGTGTGAGTCCGGCTAGCGGGAGTACGTCAGAGACCCAGTACTTC | TRBD2 | TRBV2 | NA | TRBJ2-5
CASSPPNGYGYTF | TGTGCCAGCTCACCACCGAACGGGTATGGCTACACCTTC | NA | TRBV18 | NA | TRBJ1-2
CATSRGRQGTYGYTF | TGTGCCACCAGCAGAGGTAGACAGGGAACCTATGGCTACACCTTC | TRBD1 | TRBV15 | NA | TRBJ1-2
CASSLLAVGTDTQYF | TGTGCCAGCAGTCTACTAGCGGTAGGGACAGATACGCAGTATTTT | TRBD2 | TRBV27 | NA | TRBJ2-3
CASRTGTGSNQPQHF | TGTGCCAGCAGAACCGGGACAGGTAGCAATCAGCCCCAGCATTTT | TRBD1 | TRBV6-5 | NA | TRBJ1-5
CASSSGQGGQPQHF | TGTGCCAGCAGCTCTGGACAGGGGGGTCAGCCCCAGCATTTT | TRBD1 | TRBV3-1/TRBV3-2 | NA | TRBJ1-5
CAWSGRGISGNTIYF | TGTGCCTGGAGTGGCCGGGGGATCTCTGGAAACACCATATATTTT | NA | TRBV30 | NA | TRBJ1-3
CASSRPERGTEAFF | TGTGCCAGCAGCCGGCCTGAAAGGGGTACCGAAGCTTTCTTT | NA | TRBV11-2 | NA | TRBJ1-1
CASSQDRVGGYTF | TGTGCCAGCAGCCAGGACAGGGTGGGTGGCTACACCTTC | TRBD1 | TRBV7-9 | NA | TRBJ1-2
CASSTERAGYSYEQYF | TGTGCCAGCAGCACCGAAAGAGCAGGGTATTCCTACGAGCAGTACTTC | NA | TRBV7-9 | NA | TRBJ2-7
CASSGGIADTQYF | TGTGCCAGCAGCGGGGGGATCGCAGATACGCAGTATTTT | TRBD2 | TRBV6-1 | NA | TRBJ2-3
CASTFLRGKGSPLHF | TGTGCCAGCACCTTCCTAAGGGGGAAAGGTTCACCCCTCCACTTT | NA | TRBV2 | NA | TRBJ1-6
CASSEAGAETQYF | TGCGCCAGCAGTGAAGCGGGAGCGGAGACCCAGTACTTC | TRBD2 | TRBV10-1 | NA | TRBJ2-5
CASRSDRGGYTF | TGTGCCAGCAGATCCGACAGGGGAGGCTACACCTTC | TRBD1 | TRBV6-5 | NA | TRBJ1-2
CASSWGSEYNEQFF | TGCGCCAGCAGCTGGGGTAGCGAGTACAATGAGCAGTTCTTC | NA | TRBV5-1 | NA | TRBJ2-1
CASSSTTDYEQYF | TGTGCCAGCAGTTCAACGACAGACTACGAGCAGTACTTC | NA | TRBV6-5 | NA | TRBJ2-7
CASSLLGGRQETQYF | TGTGCCAGCAGTTTACTGGGGGGGCGGCAAGAGACCCAGTACTTC | NA | TRBV27 | few | TRBJ2-5
CASRGRSMNTEAFF | TGTGCCAGCAGGGGGCGCTCAATGAACACTGAAGCTTTCTTT | NA | TRBV2 | NA | TRBJ1-1
CASSEQGSGEQYF | TGTGCCAGCAGTGAACAGGGGTCGGGTGAGCAGTACTTC | NA | TRBV6-1 | NA | TRBJ2-7
CASSLQGLEIPEQFF | TGTGCCAGCAGTCTACAGGGACTAGAAATACCTGAGCAGTTCTTC | TRBD2 | TRBV28 | NA | TRBJ2-1
CATAGAHEQYF | TGTGCCACCGCGGGGGCCCACGAGCAGTACTTC | NA | TRBV6-5 | NA | TRBJ2-7
CASRPWTGNYGYTF | TGTGCAAGTCGCCCGTGGACAGGGAACTATGGCTACACCTTC | NA | TRBV12-2 | NA | TRBJ1-2
CASRTTGTGVYGYTF | TGTGCCAGCAGAACTACCGGGACAGGGGTGTATGGCTACACCTTC | TRBD1 | TRBV27 | NA | TRBJ1-2
CASSPERGSSYEQYF | TGTGCCAGTAGTCCGGAGCGGGGGTCCTCCTACGAGCAGTACTTC | TRBD2 | TRBV19 | NA | TRBJ2-7
CASSEFISGYEQYF | TGTGCCAGCAGTGAATTTATTAGCGGCTACGAGCAGTACTTC | NA | TRBV6-1 | few | TRBJ2-7
CASSFGRNTEAFF | TGTGCCAGCAGTTTCGGGAGGAACACTGAAGCTTTCTTT | NA | TRBV12-3/TRBV12-4 | once | TRBJ1-1
CASSQTGTSTNEKLFF | TGCGCCAGCAGCCAAACGGGGACTTCAACTAATGAAAAACTGTTTTTT | NA | TRBV4-1 | few | TRBJ1-4
CASSPPQQHYGYTF | TGTGCCAGCAGCCCCCCTCAACAGCACTATGGCTACACCTTC | NA | TRBV4-2 | NA | TRBJ1-2
CASSRGLAGEETQYF | TGTGCCAGCAGTCGGGGACTAGCGGGAGAAGAGACGCAGTATTTT | TRBD2 | TRBV4-2 | once | TRBJ2-3
CASSAVGGNYGYTF | TGTGCCAGCAGCGCCGTGGGGGGGAACTATGGCTACACCTTC | NA | TRBV11-2 | NA | TRBJ1-2
CASSFISGATKNIQYF | TGTGCCAGCAGTTTTATTAGCGGAGCGACCAAAAACATTCAGTACTTC | NA | TRBV28 | NA | TRBJ2-4
CASSLYSGAYEQYF | TGTGCCAGCAGCTTATACAGCGGAGCCTACGAGCAGTACTTC | NA | TRBV7-2 | NA | TRBJ2-7
CASSESTGVETQYF | TGTGCCAGCAGTGAAAGTACAGGGGTAGAGACCCAGTACTTC | TRBD1 | TRBV25-1 | NA | TRBJ2-5
CASRATGSDEKLFF | TGTGCCAGCAGGGCGACAGGGAGTGATGAAAAACTGTTTTTT | TRBD1 | TRBV28 | NA | TRBJ1-4
CASSSGTGVNEQFF | TGTGCCAGTAGTTCCGGGACAGGGGTCAATGAGCAGTTCTTC | TRBD1 | TRBV19 | NA | TRBJ2-1
CASSQGGGTYEQYF | TGCGCCAGCAGCCAAGGCGGGGGGACCTACGAGCAGTACTTC | TRBD2 | TRBV4-1 | few | TRBJ2-7
CASSLGEGGLNEQFF | TGTGCCAGCAGCTTAGGCGAGGGAGGGCTGAACGAGCAGTTCTTC | TRBD2 | TRBV11-3 | once | TRBJ2-1
CASSVDKDTQYF | TGTGCCAGCAGCGTAGATAAAGATACGCAGTATTTT | NA | TRBV9 | NA | TRBJ2-3
CASSGSGGYEQYF | TGTGCCAGCAGCGGCTCAGGGGGCTACGAGCAGTACTTC | TRBD1 | TRBV27 | NA | TRBJ2-7
CASGGHPYEQYF | TGTGCCAGCGGGGGACACCCCTACGAGCAGTACTTC | NA | TRBV2 | NA | TRBJ2-7
CASRAHDREETQYF | TGTGCCAGCAGGGCCCATGACAGGGAAGAGACCCAGTACTTC | TRBD1 | TRBV6-5 | NA | TRBJ2-5
CASSATSGVFQRELFF | TGTGCCAGCAGCGCAACTAGCGGGGTTTTTCAAAGGGAGCTGTTTTTT | TRBD2 | TRBV9 | NA | TRBJ2-2
CASSPRIDSGGDTQYF | TGTGCCAGCTCACCACGGATAGATAGCGGAGGAGATACGCAGTATTTT | NA | TRBV18 | NA | TRBJ2-3
CASSLDAGLHNEQFF | TGTGCCAGCAGCTTAGACGCGGGACTCCACAATGAGCAGTTCTTC | NA | TRBV11-2 | few | TRBJ2-1
CASSVKNHGTEGNEQFF | TGTGCCAGCAGCGTAAAGAACCACGGGACAGAGGGCAATGAGCAGTTCTTC | TRBD1 | TRBV9 | NA | TRBJ2-1
CASSDGRGLEQFF | TGTGCCAGCAGTGACGGGAGGGGGCTTGAGCAGTTCTTC | NA | TRBV6-1 | NA | TRBJ2-1
CASSLAGGNSPLHF | TGTGCCAGCAGCTTAGCAGGGGGAAATTCACCCCTCCACTTT | NA | TRBV7-9 | NA | TRBJ1-6
CASSSYWTSGKSYEQYF | TGTGCCAGCAGCTCATATTGGACTAGCGGAAAGTCCTACGAGCAGTACTTC | TRBD2 | TRBV7-9 | NA | TRBJ2-7